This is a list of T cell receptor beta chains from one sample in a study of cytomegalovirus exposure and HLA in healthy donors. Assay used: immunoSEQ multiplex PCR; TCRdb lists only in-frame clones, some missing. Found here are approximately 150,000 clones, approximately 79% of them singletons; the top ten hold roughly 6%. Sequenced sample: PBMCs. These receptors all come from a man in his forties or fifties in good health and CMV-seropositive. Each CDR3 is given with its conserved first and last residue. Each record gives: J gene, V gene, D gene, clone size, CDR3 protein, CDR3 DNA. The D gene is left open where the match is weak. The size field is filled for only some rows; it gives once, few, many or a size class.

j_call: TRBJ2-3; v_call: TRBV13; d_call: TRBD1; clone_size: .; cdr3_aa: CASRITGGNTQYF; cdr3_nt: TGTGCCAGCAGAATAACAGGGGGAAATACGCAGTATTTT
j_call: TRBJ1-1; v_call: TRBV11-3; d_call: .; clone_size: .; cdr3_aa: CASSSQGGAEAFF; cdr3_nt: TGTGCCAGCAGCTCCCAAGGCGGCGCTGAAGCTTTCTTT
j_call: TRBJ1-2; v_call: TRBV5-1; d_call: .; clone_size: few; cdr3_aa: CASSLELSYGYTF; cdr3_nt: TGCGCCAGCAGTTTGGAGCTATCTTATGGCTACACCTTC
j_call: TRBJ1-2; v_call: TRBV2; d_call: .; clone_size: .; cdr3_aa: CASSEALNSYGYTF; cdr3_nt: TGTGCCAGCAGTGAAGCGCTGAACAGCTATGGCTACACCTTC
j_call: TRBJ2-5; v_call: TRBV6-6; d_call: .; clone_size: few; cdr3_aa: CASSYSNREETQYF; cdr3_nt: TGTGCCAGCAGTTACTCGAACAGGGAAGAGACCCAGTACTTC
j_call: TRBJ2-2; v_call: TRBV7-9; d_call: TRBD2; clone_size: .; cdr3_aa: CSSSFIDKWREGRTGELFF; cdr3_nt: TGTTCCAGCAGCTTCATCGACAAGTGGCGGGAGGGCCGGACCGGGGAGCTGTTTTTT
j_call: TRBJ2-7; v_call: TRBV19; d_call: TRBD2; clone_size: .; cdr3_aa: CASSIGVGLAGTYEQYF; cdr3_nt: TGTGCCAGTAGTATAGGGGTCGGACTAGCGGGTACCTACGAGCAGTACTTC
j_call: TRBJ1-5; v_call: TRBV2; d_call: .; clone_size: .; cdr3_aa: CASSEESAQGGQPQHF; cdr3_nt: TGTGCCAGCAGTGAAGAGTCGGCGCAGGGTGGACAGCCCCAGCATTTT
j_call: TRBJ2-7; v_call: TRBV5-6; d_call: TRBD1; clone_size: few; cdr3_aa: CASSPRDRGNYEQYF; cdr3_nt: TGTGCCAGCAGCCCAAGGGACAGGGGGAACTACGAGCAGTACTTC
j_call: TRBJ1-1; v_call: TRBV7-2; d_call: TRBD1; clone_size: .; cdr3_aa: CASSLRTGFEAFF; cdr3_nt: TGTGCCAGCAGCTTAAGGACAGGGTTTGAAGCTTTCTTT